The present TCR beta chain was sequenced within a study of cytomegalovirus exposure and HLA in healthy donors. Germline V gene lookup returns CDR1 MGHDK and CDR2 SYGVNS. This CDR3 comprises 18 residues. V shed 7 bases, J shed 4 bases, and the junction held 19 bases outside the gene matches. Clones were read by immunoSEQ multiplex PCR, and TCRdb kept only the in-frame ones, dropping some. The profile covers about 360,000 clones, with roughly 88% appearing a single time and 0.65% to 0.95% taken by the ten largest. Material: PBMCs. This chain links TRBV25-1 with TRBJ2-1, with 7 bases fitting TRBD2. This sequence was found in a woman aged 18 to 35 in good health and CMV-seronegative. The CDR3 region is CASTSGASGPSGYNEQFF. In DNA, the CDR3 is TGTGCCAGCACCTCCGGGGCTAGCGGACCATCGGGGTACAATGAGCAGTTCTTC.